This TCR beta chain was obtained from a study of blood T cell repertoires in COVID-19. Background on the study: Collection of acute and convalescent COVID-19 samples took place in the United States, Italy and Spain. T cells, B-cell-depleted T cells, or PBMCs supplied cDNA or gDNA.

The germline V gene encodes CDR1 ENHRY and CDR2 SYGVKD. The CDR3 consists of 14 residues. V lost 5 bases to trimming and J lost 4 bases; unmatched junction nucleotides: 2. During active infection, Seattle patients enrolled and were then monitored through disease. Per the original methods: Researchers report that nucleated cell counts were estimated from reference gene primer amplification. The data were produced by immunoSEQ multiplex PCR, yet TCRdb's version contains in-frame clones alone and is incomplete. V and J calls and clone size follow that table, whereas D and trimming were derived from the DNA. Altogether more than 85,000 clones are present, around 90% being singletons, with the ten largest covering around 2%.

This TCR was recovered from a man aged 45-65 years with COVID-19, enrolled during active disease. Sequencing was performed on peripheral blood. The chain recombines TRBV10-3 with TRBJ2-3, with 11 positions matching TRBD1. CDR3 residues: CAISPGQGADTQYF. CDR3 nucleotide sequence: TGTGCCATCAGTCCGGGACAGGGGGCAGATACGCAGTATTTT.